This TCR beta chain was captured by sequencing in a study of shared clonotypes between healthy human individuals. Regarding the study as a whole: Naive CD4 clonotypes overlapped across a handful of donors at around 4.7%.

The protocol was immunoSEQ multiplex PCR, while the TCRdb copy is restricted to in-frame clones and leaves out a portion. The repertoire holds fewer than 1.4 million clones, with around 78% as singletons. Concerning this clone itself: As yet, its antigen is unknown. The sample has other DNA sequences that encode this CDR3 too.

The CDR3 has 13 residues. Germline CDR1 KGHSH, CDR2 LQKENI. Trimming pared 0 bases from V and 2 bases from J, leaving 4 bases between. The chain recombines TRBV18 with TRBJ1-2; D remains ambiguous. The sample taken for sequencing was memory CD4+ T cells from PBMCs. As to subset: CD45RA-negative fraction. The clonotype was recovered from a man between 18 and 35 years old in good health. Some clones in this sample may be carry-over from other donors' samples. This CDR3 is CASSPPGNYGYTF. In DNA, the CDR3 is TGTGCCAGCTCACCACCAGGGAACTATGGCTACACCTTC.